This record concerns one T cell receptor beta chain sequence. This sample is drawn from a study of blood T cell repertoires in COVID-19. Sequencing was performed with immunoSEQ multiplex PCR; in TCRdb, only in-frame clones are kept and a portion is missing. This sample has approximately 280,000 clones, with 80% to 90% found just once. The germline gives CDR1 MNHNS, CDR2 SASEGT. The CDR3 sequence is 13 residues long. V was cut by 3 bases and J by 8 bases, with 13 bases left in between. Sequencing input: peripheral blood. This sequence was found in a woman in her 70s with acute or convalescent COVID-19. The rearrangement uses TRBV6-1 and TRBJ1-2; unclear D gene. CDR3 bases: TGTGCCAGCAGTGATCTAGAGGTAGGAGGCTACACCTTC. As protein: CASSDLEVGGYTF.